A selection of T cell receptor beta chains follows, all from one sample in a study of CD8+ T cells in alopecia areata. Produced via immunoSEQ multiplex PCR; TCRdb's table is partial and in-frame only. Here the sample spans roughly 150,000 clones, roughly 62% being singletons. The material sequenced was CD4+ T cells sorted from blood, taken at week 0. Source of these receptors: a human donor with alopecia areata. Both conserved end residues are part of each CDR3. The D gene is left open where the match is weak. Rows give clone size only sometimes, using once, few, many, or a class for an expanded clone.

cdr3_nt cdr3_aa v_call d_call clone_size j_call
TGTGCCAGCAGCGTAGTTCAGGGGCAGGGTGAAGCTTTCTTT CASSVVQGQGEAFF TRBV9 . . TRBJ1-1
TGTGCCAGCAGTGTCGAACGCTTCGACTATGGCTACACCTTC CASSVERFDYGYTF TRBV2 . . TRBJ1-2
TGTGCCAGCAGAGTTAGCGGGGGGGCCCACAATGAGCAGTTCTTC CASRVSGGAHNEQFF TRBV7-8 TRBD2 . TRBJ2-1
TGTGCCAGCAATCAGGGCATCATCACAGAGACCCAGTACTTC CASNQGIITETQYF TRBV2 . . TRBJ2-5
TGCAGCGCCCGGGAGTCCAATGAGCAGTTCTTC CSARESNEQFF TRBV29-1 . . TRBJ2-1
TGCGCCAGCAGCCAGAGACAGCCAAAAGTAGTAATGGACACTGAAGCTTTCTTT CASSQRQPKVVMDTEAFF TRBV4-1 . once TRBJ1-1
TGCAGCGTTGGTCGCCCTCTCCCTAACTATGGCTACACCTTC CSVGRPLPNYGYTF TRBV29-1 . . TRBJ1-2
TGTGCCAGCTGGAGAGGACAGGGATTCTACGAGCAGTACTTC CASWRGQGFYEQYF TRBV18 TRBD1 few TRBJ2-7
TGTGCCAGCAGCCGCGGAGGCGGTGCGTACGAGCAGTACTTC CASSRGGGAYEQYF TRBV4-2 . few TRBJ2-7
TGTGCCAGCAAGTTGGAACAGGCGATCAATCAGCCCCAGCATTTT CASKLEQAINQPQHF TRBV2 . . TRBJ1-5
TGTGCCAGCAGCCTGGACAGGGCATACGAGCAGTACTTC CASSLDRAYEQYF TRBV5-4 TRBD1 . TRBJ2-7
TGCAGCGTGGATGAGGGGTACACAGATACGCAGTATTTT CSVDEGYTDTQYF TRBV29-1 . few TRBJ2-3
TGCGCCAGCAGCCAAGTGACCTCAGGGGACACCGGGGAGCTGTTTTTT CASSQVTSGDTGELFF TRBV4-3 . . TRBJ2-2
TGTGCCAGCAGCTTCCCGGGACAGGGCTATGGCTACACCTTC CASSFPGQGYGYTF TRBV5-6 TRBD1 . TRBJ1-2
TGCAGCGTTGTCGGGACGGACAATCAGCCCCAGCATTTT CSVVGTDNQPQHF TRBV29-1 . once TRBJ1-5
TGCAGCGTTCGGCCCCTACCGGGCAATGAGCAGTTCTTC CSVRPLPGNEQFF TRBV29-1 . . TRBJ2-1
TGTGCCAGCAGCGACAGAGTCGATAGCAATCAGCCCCAGCATTTT CASSDRVDSNQPQHF TRBV25-1 . . TRBJ1-5
TGTGCCAGCAGACTTGGGGGGACCTCCTCAGAGACCCAGTACTTC CASRLGGTSSETQYF TRBV2 . . TRBJ2-5
TGTGCCAGCAGCTCAAGCTATGAGCAGTTCTTC CASSSSYEQFF TRBV5-4 . . TRBJ2-1
TGCGCCAGCAGCAAAGGACAGGGGGGGAACATTCAGTACTTC CASSKGQGGNIQYF TRBV4-1 TRBD1 . TRBJ2-4
TGTGCCTGGAGTAAACGGTCCACCGGGGAGCTGTTTTTT CAWSKRSTGELFF TRBV30 . . TRBJ2-2
TGTGCCAGCAGCTTTAGACAGGGAAAAGCTTTCTTT CASSFRQGKAFF TRBV7-2 TRBD1 . TRBJ1-1
TGTGCCACCAGACCTTACAACCGAACGAACACTGAAGCTTTCTTT CATRPYNRTNTEAFF TRBV15 . . TRBJ1-1
TGCGCCAGCAGTGAGACGGGACAGGGTTACGAGCAGTACTTC CASSETGQGYEQYF TRBV10-1 TRBD1 . TRBJ2-7
TGTGCCAGCAGCTTAGGGTTGGGTCAGCAAGAGACCCAGTACTTC CASSLGLGQQETQYF TRBV7-9 . . TRBJ2-5
TGTGCCAGCAGCTTAGGAGCTGGGTATTCACCCCTCCACTTT CASSLGAGYSPLHF TRBV7-2 . . TRBJ1-6
TGTGCCAGCTCACCTAGGGAGGCGGGCACCGGGGAGCTGTTTTTT CASSPREAGTGELFF TRBV18 . . TRBJ2-2
TGTGCCAGCAGCTCCCGGGGGGAGGAGGACACTGAAGCTTTCTTT CASSSRGEEDTEAFF TRBV5-6 . . TRBJ1-1
TGCAGCGTTGACACAGGGGTGGGCACTGAAGCTTTCTTT CSVDTGVGTEAFF TRBV29-1 TRBD1 . TRBJ1-1
TGTGCCAGCAGCCCCTGGGACCCCTCGATTCACCTGTTC CASSPWDPSIHLF TRBV13 . few TRBJ2-7
TGTGCCAGCAGGAAAGAATCCGGGGGGACTAACTATGGCTACACCTTC CASRKESGGTNYGYTF TRBV7-9 . few TRBJ1-2
TGCAGTGCTAGAAGTCAGGTTGAAGCTTTCTTT CSARSQVEAFF TRBV20-1 . . TRBJ1-1
TGTGCCAGCAGCTTTGGCAGGGGAAAAAATCAGCCCCAGCATTTT CASSFGRGKNQPQHF TRBV7-2 . few TRBJ1-5
TGTGCCAGCAGCCAAGGGACTGAGGGGCCCCACACTGAAGCTTTCTTT CASSQGTEGPHTEAFF TRBV4-2 . . TRBJ1-1
TGTGCCAGCAGTGACGGACAGGGGGCCTCTGGGGCCAACGTCCTGACTTTC CASSDGQGASGANVLTF TRBV6-1 TRBD1 few TRBJ2-6
TGTGCCTGGAGTCGGGACACGATCAGGACTTTCTTT CAWSRDTIRTFF TRBV30 . . TRBJ1-1
TGTGCCAGCAGCTTAGAAGGTTCGGGGGGCCAAGAGACCCAGTACTTC CASSLEGSGGQETQYF TRBV11-3 TRBD2 . TRBJ2-5
TGCAGCGTCGGCGAGACTGGGGCCAACGTCCTGACTTTC CSVGETGANVLTF TRBV29-1 . few TRBJ2-6
TGTGCCTGGAGTGTAAAAGACAATCAGCCCCAGCATTTT CAWSVKDNQPQHF TRBV30 . . TRBJ1-5
TGCGCCAGCAGCCCCGGGACAGGGGTCATGGAGACCCAGTACTTC CASSPGTGVMETQYF TRBV5-1 TRBD1 . TRBJ2-5
TGTGCCAGCTCATACCAGTGGGCGACGGAGGACTATGGCTACACCTTC CASSYQWATEDYGYTF TRBV18 . . TRBJ1-2
TGTGCCAGCCTGCTCGGGACGGGGGGTCTGAACACCGGGGAGCTGTTTTTT CASLLGTGGLNTGELFF TRBV7-8 TRBD2 many TRBJ2-2
TGTGCCAGTAGTATAAGGACTAGACCTGTTCCCGGGGAGCTGTTTTTT CASSIRTRPVPGELFF TRBV19 TRBD2 few TRBJ2-2
TGTGCCTGGGTCCTTGCTCCATCGGGGGGCTACACCTTC CAWVLAPSGGYTF TRBV30 . once TRBJ1-2
TGCAGCGTCAAGGGAGGCGAAAACATTCAGTACTTC CSVKGGENIQYF TRBV29-1 . . TRBJ2-4
TGTGCCAGCAGCGGAGGACAGGGCTTCAGAGCAGAGACCCAGTACTTC CASSGGQGFRAETQYF TRBV7-9 TRBD1 . TRBJ2-5
TGCGCCAGCAGCCAAGACGGGACAGTTGGTTCGGCTATCACCATATATTTT CASSQDGTVGSAITIYF TRBV4-1 TRBD1 . TRBJ1-3
TGCAGCGTTGCAGGGGGTAGGAACACTGAAGCTTTCTTT CSVAGGRNTEAFF TRBV29-1 TRBD1 . TRBJ1-1
TGTGCCAGCAGTGCTAGCGGGGGACGAGAGACCCAGTACTTC CASSASGGRETQYF TRBV2 TRBD2 . TRBJ2-5
TGTGCCACCAGCATTGGGACAGAGCACTACACCTTC CATSIGTEHYTF TRBV15 TRBD1 . TRBJ1-2
TGCGCCAGCAGCTTGGGAGGGGCCCCCAATGAGCAGTTCTTC CASSLGGAPNEQFF TRBV5-1 . few TRBJ2-1
TGTGCCTGGAGTGACGCAGGGAGGCCGACTAATGAAAAACTGTTTTTT CAWSDAGRPTNEKLFF TRBV30 . once TRBJ1-4
TGCAGCGTTGGGGTTAACTATGGCTACACCTTC CSVGVNYGYTF TRBV29-1 . few TRBJ1-2
TGCAGCGTTGTAGCCGGGGGGCGGGGTGAAAAACTGTTTTTT CSVVAGGRGEKLFF TRBV29-1 . . TRBJ1-4
TGTGCCTGGAGTGTATTAAGGGGGCGGGTGAACACTGAAGCTTTCTTT CAWSVLRGRVNTEAFF TRBV30 TRBD1 . TRBJ1-1
TGTGCCAGCAAAGGGACAGGGCGTGTCGGCTACACCTTC CASKGTGRVGYTF TRBV4-2 TRBD1 few TRBJ1-2